Sequencing of this T cell receptor beta chain was carried out in a study of chemoradiotherapy in HPV16-positive cancers. Study-wide context: Candidate HPV-specific T-cell clones and common TCR motifs came from functional assays in two HPV16-positive patients.

Study results and limitations: Non-HPV-specific T cells did not expand in tumors during treatment, whereas candidate HPV-specific clones and E7-related motifs did. The functional HPV-specific definition rests on just two HPV16-positive patients.

On this clone itself: The antigen is not known.

TCRdb keeps only in-frame clones here, not all; method: immunoSEQ multiplex PCR. The profile covers 3,500 to 5,000 clones, with about 78% appearing a single time and roughly 10% taken by the ten largest. Over chemoradiotherapy, repertoires were sampled more than once. The sequences come from tumor tissue, collected from a patient who underwent chemoradiotherapy. This TCR was recovered from a human donor with HPV-associated anogenital cancer.

The DNA for the CDR3 is TGTGCCAGCAGCTTGGGACCTAAGCAGTTCTTC. Translating gives CASSLGPKQFF. V and J are TRBV7-9 and TRBJ2-1; either TRBD1 or TRBD2 may supply D (5 bases each). The germline gives CDR1 SEHNR, CDR2 FQNEAQ (reference sequence). The CDR3 consists of 11 residues. V shed 3 bases and J shed 11 bases, with 8 bases lying between them.